This TCR beta chain stems from a study of T cells in tuberculosis. The CDR3 covers 15 residues. The ends were cut back, 0 bases at V and 4 bases at J, with 13 bases in the middle. Germline CDR1 and CDR2: LGHNA and YSLEER. As concerns this clone: Its antigen is undetermined.

Assay used: immunoSEQ multiplex PCR; TCRdb lists only in-frame clones, some missing. The sample has about 43,000 clones; less than 95% are singletons. Overall study findings and caveats: Active tuberculosis TCR-alpha repertoires lay closer to GMM-specific TCRs than IGRA-negative controls, suggesting clonal expansion.

The sample consisted of PBMCs. The receptor was isolated from a donor aged 10 to 29 with latent tuberculosis or without tuberculosis infection. Some clones in this sample may be carry-over from other donors' samples. The V call is TRBV4-3, the J call TRBJ2-7; D might be TRBD1 (6 bases). CDR3 nucleotide sequence: TGCGCCAGCAGCCAAGATAGGGGACATAATTACGAGCAGTACTTC. It encodes CASSQDRGHNYEQYF.